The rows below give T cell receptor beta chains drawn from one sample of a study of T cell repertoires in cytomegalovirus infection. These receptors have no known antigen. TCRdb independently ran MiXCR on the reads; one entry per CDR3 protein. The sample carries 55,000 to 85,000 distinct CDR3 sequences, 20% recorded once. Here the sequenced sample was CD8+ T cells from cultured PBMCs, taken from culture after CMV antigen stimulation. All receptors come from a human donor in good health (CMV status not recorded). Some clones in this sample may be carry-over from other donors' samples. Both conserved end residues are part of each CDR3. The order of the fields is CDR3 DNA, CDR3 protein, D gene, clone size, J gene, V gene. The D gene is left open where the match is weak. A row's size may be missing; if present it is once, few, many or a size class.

TGCGCCAGCAGCCTGGGGGAACAGATGAACACTGAAGCTTTCTTT,CASSLGEQMNTEAFF,NA,many,TRBJ1-1,TRBV4-1
TGTGCCAGCAGCCAAGAGGAGACTAGTAGAAAATACGAGCAGTACTTC,CASSQEETSRKYEQYF,NA,few,TRBJ2-7,TRBV3-1
TGTGCCAGCAGTGAAGTGTCGGACATCCAATACGAGCAGTACTTC,CASSEVSDIQYEQYF,NA,few,TRBJ2-7,TRBV2
TGTGCCAGCAGCTTAATGGACGAGCAGTACTTC,CASSLMDEQYF,NA,many,TRBJ2-7,TRBV7-9
TGTGCCAGCAGCTTAGAAGCAGTCCAGAGGTGGTACAATGAGCAGTTCTTC,CASSLEAVQRWYNEQFF,NA,once,TRBJ2-1,TRBV7-6
TGCGCCAGCAGCCAAGAGACGGCTAGCGGGGACTACAATGAGCAGTTCTTC,CASSQETASGDYNEQFF,TRBD2,few,TRBJ2-1,TRBV4-1
TGTGCCAGCAGCTTAGGGTGGCAGATCTACGAGCAGTACTTC,CASSLGWQIYEQYF,NA,NA,TRBJ2-7,TRBV7-2
TGTGCCAGCGGGGGTGAGACCCAGTACTTC,CASGGETQYF,NA,NA,TRBJ2-5,TRBV6-2/TRBV6-3
TGTGCCAGCAGCCAGGGGGACGGAATTTCCTACAATGAGCAGTTCTTC,CASSQGDGISYNEQFF,TRBD1,many,TRBJ2-1,TRBV27
TGTGCCAGCAGCTTAGGGTCAGGGGGTGGGTCAGATACGCAGTATTTT,CASSLGSGGGSDTQYF,TRBD1,NA,TRBJ2-3,TRBV7-2
TGTGCCAGCAGCATAGACCTCACAGATACGCAGTATTTT,CASSIDLTDTQYF,NA,few,TRBJ2-3,TRBV7-2
TGTGCCAGCAGCTCCCTACCTACGGCGGCTCCTAACGCTGAAGCTTTCTTT,CASSSLPTAAPNAEAFF,NA,many,TRBJ1-1,TRBV7-8
TGTGCCAGCAGCCCTCGTACAAGGCGGGGGGGCCTCTACAATGAGCAGTTCTTC,CASSPRTRRGGLYNEQFF,TRBD2,NA,TRBJ2-1,TRBV7-8
TGTGCCAGCAGCCAAGAATCCGGCGGGACTAACTATGGCTACACCTTC,CASSQESGGTNYGYTF,NA,NA,TRBJ1-2,TRBV4-2
TGTGCCAGCACTCCCTCTGTGGGGCGGACCAATCAGCCCCAGCATTTT,CASTPSVGRTNQPQHF,NA,NA,TRBJ1-5,TRBV6-1
TGCGCCAGCAGCCAAGCGGGCGGCAATCAGCCCCAGCATTTT,CASSQAGGNQPQHF,NA,NA,TRBJ1-5,TRBV4-1
TGTGCCAGCAGCCACGGGACTGGCGGTGAAGCTTTCTTT,CASSHGTGGEAFF,NA,NA,TRBJ1-1,TRBV13
TGTGCCAGCAGCCACGGGGGGAACACTGAAGCTTTCTTT,CASSHGGNTEAFF,NA,NA,TRBJ1-1,TRBV11-3
TGTGCCAGCAGCCCCGACCCAGGGTTATATAGCAATCAGCCCCAGCATTTT,CASSPDPGLYSNQPQHF,NA,NA,TRBJ1-5,TRBV6-8
TGTGCCAGCAGTGCGAAGACTGATAACACCGGGGAGCTGTTTTTT,CASSAKTDNTGELFF,NA,few,TRBJ2-2,TRBV6-4
TGTGCCAGCAGTGAACTGAGTTACAATGAGCAGTTCTTC,CASSELSYNEQFF,NA,few,TRBJ2-1,TRBV6-1
TGTGCCAGCAGCTCGGGGATTCCCTACAATGAGCAGTTCTTC,CASSSGIPYNEQFF,NA,few,TRBJ2-1,TRBV7-9
TGTGCCAGCGAATCACTGACAGGGCCCGAGCAGTACTTC,CASESLTGPEQYF,TRBD1,NA,TRBJ2-7,TRBV11-2
TGTGCCAGCAGTTATACGAATCTGAACACCGGGGAGCTGTTTTTT,CASSYTNLNTGELFF,NA,NA,TRBJ2-2,TRBV6-2/TRBV6-3
TGTGCCAGCAGCTTAGCCCTTCCCTATTCACCCCTCCACTTT,CASSLALPYSPLHF,NA,few,TRBJ1-6,TRBV7-9
TGTGCCACCGAAGACAGCCTCACGGATGGCTACACCTTC,CATEDSLTDGYTF,NA,NA,TRBJ1-2,TRBV7-6
TGTGCCAGCAGCCTGGAAGGAGCGGCGGCTAGGAACGAGCAGTACTTC,CASSLEGAAARNEQYF,NA,NA,TRBJ2-7,TRBV7-9
TGCGCCAGCAGCCAAGGGCGGGGTCCCACTGAAGCTTTCTTT,CASSQGRGPTEAFF,NA,few,TRBJ1-1,TRBV4-1
TGTGCCAGCAGTTACCCTATTGACAGTGGAAACACCATATATTTT,CASSYPIDSGNTIYF,NA,NA,TRBJ1-3,TRBV6-2/TRBV6-3
TGTGCCAGCAGCTACGCGACAGTAAGCTCCTACGAGCAGTACTTC,CASSYATVSSYEQYF,NA,NA,TRBJ2-7,TRBV7-9
TGCGCCAGCAGCGCCACTAGCGGGGGGCTCAATGAGCAGTTCTTC,CASSATSGGLNEQFF,TRBD2,NA,TRBJ2-1,TRBV5-1
TGCGCCAGCAGCCAAGACCGGGCAAATAATTCACCCCTCCACTTT,CASSQDRANNSPLHF,NA,few,TRBJ1-6,TRBV4-3
TGTGCCAGCAGTTTAGAGGCTAGTTGGGATATGTACACTGAAGCTTTCTTT,CASSLEASWDMYTEAFF,NA,NA,TRBJ1-1,TRBV28
TGCGCCAGCTGGGGACAGGTCTACTCTGGGGCCAACGTCCTGACTTTC,CASWGQVYSGANVLTF,TRBD1,NA,TRBJ2-6,TRBV4-1
TGTGCCAGCAGCTTAGATCTGGGGGGGGAGGATACGCAGTATTTT,CASSLDLGGEDTQYF,TRBD2,once,TRBJ2-3,TRBV7-2
TGTGCCAGCAGTTACTCGGAGACTAGCGGGGGCCGCTACAATGAGCAGTTCTTC,CASSYSETSGGRYNEQFF,TRBD2,NA,TRBJ2-1,TRBV6-2/TRBV6-3
TGTGCCACCACCAGGGGTGGAGAGACCCAGTACTTC,CATTRGGETQYF,NA,NA,TRBJ2-5,TRBV6-2/TRBV6-3
TGTGCCAGCAGCATCATTCCTCTTAAAAGGAGTCAGCCCCAGCATTTT,CASSIIPLKRSQPQHF,NA,NA,TRBJ1-5,TRBV6-1
TGTGCCAGCGCCCATGGCACGCACCCCTACGAGCAGTACTTC,CASAHGTHPYEQYF,NA,few,TRBJ2-7,TRBV6-5
TGTGCCAGCAGAGTTCGACGGGGCACCCAGAACACCGGGGAGCTGTTTTTT,CASRVRRGTQNTGELFF,NA,few,TRBJ2-2,TRBV12-3/TRBV12-4
TGTGCCAGCAGGGGAGCCGGACAGGGCCCTTCTCTTTCTAACTATGGCTACACCTTC,CASRGAGQGPSLSNYGYTF,TRBD1,NA,TRBJ1-2,TRBV28
TGTGCCAGCACAGGCAGCCAAGCCAAAAACATTCAGTACTTC,CASTGSQAKNIQYF,NA,NA,TRBJ2-4,TRBV7-8
TGCAGCGTTGAACAGGGGGACACTGAAGCTTTCTTT,CSVEQGDTEAFF,TRBD1,few,TRBJ1-1,TRBV29-1
TGTGCCAGCAGCTTAGGGGAACATTCACCCCTCCACTTT,CASSLGEHSPLHF,NA,few,TRBJ1-6,TRBV7-6
TGTGCCAGCAGCATAGGGACGGCGCCGAGGTATGGCTACACCTTC,CASSIGTAPRYGYTF,NA,NA,TRBJ1-2,TRBV5-6
TGTGCCAGCAGCTTAGGGGCGTCGGAGCAGTATTTT,CASSLGASEQYF,NA,NA,TRBJ2-3,TRBV7-9
TGTGCCAGCAACCTCCCCGACAGGGTTGAAGCTTTCTTT,CASNLPDRVEAFF,TRBD1,many,TRBJ1-1,TRBV12-3/TRBV12-4
TGTGCCAGCAGTTCTTTGACTAGCCAGCCGGAGACCCAGTACTTC,CASSSLTSQPETQYF,TRBD2,few,TRBJ2-5,TRBV7-9
TGTGCCAGCAGTAACCCGGACAGCTACAACGAAAACACCATATATTTT,CASSNPDSYNENTIYF,NA,NA,TRBJ1-3,TRBV6-5